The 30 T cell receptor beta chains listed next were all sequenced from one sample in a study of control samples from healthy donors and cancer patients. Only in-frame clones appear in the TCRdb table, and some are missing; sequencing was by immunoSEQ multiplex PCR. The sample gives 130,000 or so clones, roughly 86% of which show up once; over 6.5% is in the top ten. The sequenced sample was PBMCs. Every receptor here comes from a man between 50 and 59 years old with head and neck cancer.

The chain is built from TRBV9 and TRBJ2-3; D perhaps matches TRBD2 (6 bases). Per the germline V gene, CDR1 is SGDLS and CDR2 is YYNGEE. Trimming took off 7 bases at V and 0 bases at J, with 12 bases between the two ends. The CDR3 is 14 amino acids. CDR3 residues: CASRLALSTDTQYF. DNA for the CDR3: TGTGCCAGCCGTCTAGCGCTGAGCACAGATACGCAGTATTTT.

The DNA of the CDR3 is TGTGCCAGCAGGGGGGACAGGGGAAGGTCCTACGAGCAGTACTTC. Its protein product is CASRGDRGRSYEQYF. The chain carries TRBV28 and TRBJ2-7; 10 bases are a match to TRBD1. The CDR3 consists of 15 residues. The germline CDR1 and CDR2 sequences are MDHEN and SYDVKM. After removal of 6 bases from V and 1 base from J, the junction contained 6 bases not matched to a gene. The full variable domain, rest sourced from reference TRBV28 and TRBJ2-7, is DVKVTQSSRYLVKRTGEKVFLECVQDMDHENMFWYRQDPGLGLRLIYFSYDVKMKEKGDIPEGYSVSREKKERFSLILESASTNQTSMYLCASRGDRGRSYEQYFGPGTRLTVT.

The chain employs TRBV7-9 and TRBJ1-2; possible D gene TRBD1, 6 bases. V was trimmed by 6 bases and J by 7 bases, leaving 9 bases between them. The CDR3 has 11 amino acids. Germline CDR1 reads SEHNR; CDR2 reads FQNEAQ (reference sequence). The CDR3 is CASSTGSGYTF. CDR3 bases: TGTGCCAGCAGTACAGGGAGTGGCTACACCTTC. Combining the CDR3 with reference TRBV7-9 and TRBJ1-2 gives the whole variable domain DTGVSQNPRHKITKRGQNVTFRCDPISEHNRLYWYRQTLGQGPEFLTYFQNEAQLEKSRLLSDRFSAERPKGSFSTLEIQRTEQGDSAMYLCASSTGSGYTFGSGTRLTVV.

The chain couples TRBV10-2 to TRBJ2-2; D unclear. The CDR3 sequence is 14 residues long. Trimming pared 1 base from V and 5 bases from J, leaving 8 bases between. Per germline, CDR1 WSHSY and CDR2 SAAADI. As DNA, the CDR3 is TGCGCCAGCAGTGAGTGGACCTTGACCGGGGAGCTGTTTTTT. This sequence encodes CASSEWTLTGELFF.

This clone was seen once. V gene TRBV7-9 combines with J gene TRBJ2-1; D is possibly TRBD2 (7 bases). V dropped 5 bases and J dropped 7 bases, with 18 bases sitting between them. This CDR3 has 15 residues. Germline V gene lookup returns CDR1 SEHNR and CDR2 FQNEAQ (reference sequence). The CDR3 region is CASSPRGGGGNEQFF. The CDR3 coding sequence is TGTGCCAGCAGCCCCCGTGGGGGGGGCGGGAATGAGCAGTTCTTC.

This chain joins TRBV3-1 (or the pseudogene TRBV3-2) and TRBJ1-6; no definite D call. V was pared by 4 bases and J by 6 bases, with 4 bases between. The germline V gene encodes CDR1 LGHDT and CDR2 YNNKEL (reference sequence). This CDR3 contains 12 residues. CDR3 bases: TGTGCCAGCAGCCTAAGTAATTCACCCCTCCACTTT. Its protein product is CASSLSNSPLHF.

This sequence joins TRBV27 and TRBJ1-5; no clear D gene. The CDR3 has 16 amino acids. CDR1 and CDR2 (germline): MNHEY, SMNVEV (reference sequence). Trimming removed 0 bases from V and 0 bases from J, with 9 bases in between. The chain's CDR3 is CASSLSAAHSNQPQHF. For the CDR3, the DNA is TGTGCCAGCAGTTTATCGGCAGCTCATAGCAATCAGCCCCAGCATTTT.

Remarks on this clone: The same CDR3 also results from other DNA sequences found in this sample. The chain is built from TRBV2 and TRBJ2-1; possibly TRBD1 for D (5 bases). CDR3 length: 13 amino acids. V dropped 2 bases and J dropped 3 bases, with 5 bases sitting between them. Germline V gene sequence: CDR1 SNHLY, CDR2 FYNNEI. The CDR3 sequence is CASSERGYNEQFF. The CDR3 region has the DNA TGTGCCAGCAGTGAAAGGGGCTACAATGAGCAGTTCTTC. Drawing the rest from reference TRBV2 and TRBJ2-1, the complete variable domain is EPEVTQTPSHQVTQMGQEVILRCVPISNHLYFYWYRQILGQKVEFLVSFYNNEISEKSEIFDDQFSVERPDGSNFTLKIRSTKLEDSAMYFCASSERGYNEQFFGPGTRLTVL.

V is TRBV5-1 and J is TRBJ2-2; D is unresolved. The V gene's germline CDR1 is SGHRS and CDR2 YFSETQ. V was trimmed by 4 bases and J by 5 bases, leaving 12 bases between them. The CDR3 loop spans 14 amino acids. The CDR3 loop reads CASSPSSNTGELFF. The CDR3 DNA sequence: TGCGCCAGCAGCCCGTCATCTAATACCGGGGAGCTGTTTTTT.

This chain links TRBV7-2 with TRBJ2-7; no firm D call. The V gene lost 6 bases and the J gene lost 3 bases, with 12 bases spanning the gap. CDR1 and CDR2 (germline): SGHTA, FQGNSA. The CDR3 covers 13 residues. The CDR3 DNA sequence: TGTGCCAGCAGGGATGGTACACTCTACGAGCAGTACTTC. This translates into CASRDGTLYEQYF.

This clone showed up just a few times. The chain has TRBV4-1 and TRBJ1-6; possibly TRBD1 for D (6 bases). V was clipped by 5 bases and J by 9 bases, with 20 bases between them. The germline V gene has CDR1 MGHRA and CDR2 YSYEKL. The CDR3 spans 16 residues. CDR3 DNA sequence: TGCGCCAGCAGCTATTCAGGGGCGGCGATCGGTTCACCCCTCCACTTT. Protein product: CASSYSGAAIGSPLHF.

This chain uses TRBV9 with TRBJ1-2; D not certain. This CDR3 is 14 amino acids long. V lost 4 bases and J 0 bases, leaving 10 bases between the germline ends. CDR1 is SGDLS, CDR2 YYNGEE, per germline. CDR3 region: CASSPRGPNYGYTF. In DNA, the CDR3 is TGTGCCAGCAGCCCCCGAGGGCCTAACTATGGCTACACCTTC.

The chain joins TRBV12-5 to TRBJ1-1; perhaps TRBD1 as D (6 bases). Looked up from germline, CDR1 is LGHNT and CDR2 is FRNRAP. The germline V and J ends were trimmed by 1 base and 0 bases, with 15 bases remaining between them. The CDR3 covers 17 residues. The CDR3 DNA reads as TGTGCTAGTGGTTTGGGTGGGACAAACAACATGAACACTGAAGCTTTCTTT. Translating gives CASGLGGTNNMNTEAFF.

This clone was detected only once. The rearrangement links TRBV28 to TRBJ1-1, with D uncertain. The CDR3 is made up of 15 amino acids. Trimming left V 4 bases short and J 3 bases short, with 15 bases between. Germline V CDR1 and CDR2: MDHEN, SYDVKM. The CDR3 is CASSSPRRRDTEAFF. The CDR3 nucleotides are TGTGCCAGCAGTTCCCCCCGGCGGAGGGACACTGAAGCTTTCTTT.

DNA of the CDR3: TGTGCCAGCGGACAGGGGGCCTATGGCTACACCTTC. Translating gives CASGQGAYGYTF. The chain employs TRBV2 and TRBJ1-2; 11 nucleotides match TRBD1. J was trimmed by 4 bases and V by 8 bases; bases with no gene match: 0. Germline V gives CDR1 SNHLY, CDR2 FYNNEI. The CDR3 runs to 12 residues.

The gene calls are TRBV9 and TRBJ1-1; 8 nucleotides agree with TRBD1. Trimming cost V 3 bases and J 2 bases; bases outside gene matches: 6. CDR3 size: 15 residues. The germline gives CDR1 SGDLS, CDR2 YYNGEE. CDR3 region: CASSANGQGNTEAFF. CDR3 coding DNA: TGTGCCAGCAGCGCCAATGGACAGGGAAACACTGAAGCTTTCTTT.

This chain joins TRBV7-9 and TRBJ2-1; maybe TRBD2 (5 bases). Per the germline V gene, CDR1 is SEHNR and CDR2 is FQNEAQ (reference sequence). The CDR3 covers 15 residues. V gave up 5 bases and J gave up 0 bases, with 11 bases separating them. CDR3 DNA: TGTGCCAGCAGCCGGCCGGGGAGCTCCTACAATGAGCAGTTCTTC. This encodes CASSRPGSSYNEQFF. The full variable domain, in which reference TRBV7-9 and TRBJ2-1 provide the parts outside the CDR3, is DTGVSQNPRHKITKRGQNVTFRCDPISEHNRLYWYRQTLGQGPEFLTYFQNEAQLEKSRLLSDRFSAERPKGSFSTLEIQRTEQGDSAMYLCASSRPGSSYNEQFFGPGTRLTVL.

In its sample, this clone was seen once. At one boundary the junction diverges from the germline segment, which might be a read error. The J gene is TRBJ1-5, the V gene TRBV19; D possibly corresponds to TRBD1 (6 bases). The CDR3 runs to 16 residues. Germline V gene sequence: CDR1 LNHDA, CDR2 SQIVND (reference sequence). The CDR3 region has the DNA TGTGCTAGTAGTATACCTCAGGGGAGAGTCAATCAGCCCCAGCATTTT. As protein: CASSIPQGRVNQPQHF.

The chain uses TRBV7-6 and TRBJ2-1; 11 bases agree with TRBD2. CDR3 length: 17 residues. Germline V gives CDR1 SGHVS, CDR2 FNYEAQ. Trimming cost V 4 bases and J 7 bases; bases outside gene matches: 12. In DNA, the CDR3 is TGTGCCAGCAGCTCAATACTTAGCGGGGGGGCGGTTAATGAGCAGTTCTTC. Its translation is CASSSILSGGAVNEQFF.

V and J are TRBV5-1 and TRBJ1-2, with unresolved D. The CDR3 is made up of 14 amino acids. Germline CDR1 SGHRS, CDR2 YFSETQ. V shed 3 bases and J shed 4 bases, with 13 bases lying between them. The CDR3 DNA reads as TGCGCCAGCAGCTCTCCTGAAGATTCCTATGGCTACACCTTC. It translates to CASSSPEDSYGYTF.

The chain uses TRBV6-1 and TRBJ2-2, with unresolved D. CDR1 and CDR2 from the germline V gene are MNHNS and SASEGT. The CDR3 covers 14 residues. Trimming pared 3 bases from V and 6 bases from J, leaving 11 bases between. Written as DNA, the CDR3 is TGTGCCAGCAGTGACGAGATTCGCGCCGGGGAGCTGTTTTTT. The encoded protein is CASSDEIRAGELFF.

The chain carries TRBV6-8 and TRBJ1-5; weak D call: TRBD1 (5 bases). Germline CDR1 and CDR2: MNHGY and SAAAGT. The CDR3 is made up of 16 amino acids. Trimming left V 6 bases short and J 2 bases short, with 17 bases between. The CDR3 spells CASRSNGGVCNQPQHF. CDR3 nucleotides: TGTGCCAGCAGGTCCAATGGGGGGGTGTGCAATCAGCCCCAGCATTTT.

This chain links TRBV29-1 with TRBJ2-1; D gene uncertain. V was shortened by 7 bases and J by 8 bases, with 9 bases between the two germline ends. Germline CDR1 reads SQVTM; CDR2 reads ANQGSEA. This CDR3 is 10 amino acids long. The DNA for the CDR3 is TGCAGCGCTACACGCGATGAGCAGTTCTTC. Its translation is CSATRDEQFF.

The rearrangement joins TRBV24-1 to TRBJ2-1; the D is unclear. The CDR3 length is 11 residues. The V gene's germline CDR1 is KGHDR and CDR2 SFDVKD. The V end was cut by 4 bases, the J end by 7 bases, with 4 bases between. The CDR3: CATSELNEQFF. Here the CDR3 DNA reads TGTGCCACCAGTGAACTAAATGAGCAGTTCTTC.

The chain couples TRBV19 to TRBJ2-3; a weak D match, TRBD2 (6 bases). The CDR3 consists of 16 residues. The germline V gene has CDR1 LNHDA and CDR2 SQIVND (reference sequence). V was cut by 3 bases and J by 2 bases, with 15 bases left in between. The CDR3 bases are TGTGCCAGTAGTATCCTTACCGGGACTCACACAGATACGCAGTATTTT. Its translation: CASSILTGTHTDTQYF.

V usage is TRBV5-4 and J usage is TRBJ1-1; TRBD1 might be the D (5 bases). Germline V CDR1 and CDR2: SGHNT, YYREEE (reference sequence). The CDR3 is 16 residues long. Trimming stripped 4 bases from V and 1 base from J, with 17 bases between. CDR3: CASSPLGGLRNTEAFF. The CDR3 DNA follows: TGTGCCAGCAGCCCCCTTGGGGGGTTAAGGAACACTGAAGCTTTCTTT.

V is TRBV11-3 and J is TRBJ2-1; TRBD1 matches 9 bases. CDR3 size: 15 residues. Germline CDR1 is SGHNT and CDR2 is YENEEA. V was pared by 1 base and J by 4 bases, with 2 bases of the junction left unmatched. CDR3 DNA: TGTGCCAGCAGCTTAGCAGGACAGGGGTACAATGAGCAGTTCTTC. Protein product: CASSLAGQGYNEQFF.

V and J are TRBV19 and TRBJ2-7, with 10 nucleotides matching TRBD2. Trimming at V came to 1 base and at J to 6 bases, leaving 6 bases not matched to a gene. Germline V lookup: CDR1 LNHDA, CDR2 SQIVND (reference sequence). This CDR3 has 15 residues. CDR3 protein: CASSIAASGGGEQYF. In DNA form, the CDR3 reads TGTGCCAGTAGTATAGCGGCTAGCGGGGGAGGCGAGCAGTACTTC.

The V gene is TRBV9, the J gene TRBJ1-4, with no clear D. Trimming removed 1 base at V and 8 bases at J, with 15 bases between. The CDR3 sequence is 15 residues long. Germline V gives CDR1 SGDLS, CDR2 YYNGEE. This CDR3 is CASSVNHVVGEKLFF. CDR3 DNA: TGTGCCAGCAGCGTAAATCATGTGGTGGGCGAAAAACTGTTTTTT.

This CDR3 reads CASSTDTANYGYTF. CDR3 DNA sequence: TGTGCCAGCAGCACGGACACAGCTAACTATGGCTACACCTTC. This chain joins TRBV11-2 and TRBJ1-2, with a tentative D call TRBD1 (5 bases). The CDR3 runs 14 residues. V lost 5 bases to trimming and J lost 0 bases, with 10 bases between them. Germline loops: CDR1 SGHAT, CDR2 FQNNGV.